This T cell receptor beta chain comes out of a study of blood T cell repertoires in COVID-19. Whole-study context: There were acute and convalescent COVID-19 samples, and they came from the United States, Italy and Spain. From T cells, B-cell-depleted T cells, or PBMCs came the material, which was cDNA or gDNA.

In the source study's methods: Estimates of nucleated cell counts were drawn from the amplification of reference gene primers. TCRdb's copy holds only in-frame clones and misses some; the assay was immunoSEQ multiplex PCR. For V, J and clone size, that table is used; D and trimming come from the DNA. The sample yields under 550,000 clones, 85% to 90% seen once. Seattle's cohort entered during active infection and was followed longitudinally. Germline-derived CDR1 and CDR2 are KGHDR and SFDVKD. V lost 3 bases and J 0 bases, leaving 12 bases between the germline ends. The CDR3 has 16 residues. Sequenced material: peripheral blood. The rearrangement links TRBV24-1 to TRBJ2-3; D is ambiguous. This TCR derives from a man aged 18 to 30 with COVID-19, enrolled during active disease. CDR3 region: CATSDLGSLSTDTQYF. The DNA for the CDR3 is TGTGCCACCAGTGATCTAGGATCATTAAGCACAGATACGCAGTATTTT.